The 9 T cell receptor beta chains presented below share a single source sample, sequenced in a study of cytomegalovirus exposure and HLA in healthy donors. PCR primers comprised 60 Vbeta and 13 Jbeta primers. Sequencing was performed with immunoSEQ multiplex PCR; in TCRdb, only in-frame clones are kept and a portion is missing. Among some 85,000 clones listed, about 73% were seen once. The specimen sequenced was PBMCs. The origin of the receptors is a woman in her forties in good health and CMV-seropositive.

V and J are TRBV7-8 and TRBJ2-5; the D gene is possibly TRBD1 (5 bases). The DNA end is a closer match to TRBJ2-7, so the J assignment may be wrong. The CDR3 covers 16 residues. Germline CDR1 is SGHVS and CDR2 is FQNEAQ. This CDR3 is CASSPRPVRTQGEQYF. The CDR3 DNA sequence: TGTGCCAGCAGCCCCCGACCTGTTAGAACGCAGGGCGAGCAGTACTTC.

This clone was detected only a few times. This chain joins TRBV29-1 and TRBJ2-5; 9 positions agree with TRBD1. The DNA end favors TRBJ2-7, so the J call may be wrong. Per the germline V gene, CDR1 is SQVTM and CDR2 is ANQGSEA. CDR3 length: 11 residues. This CDR3 is CSAKTGGEQYF. The CDR3, as DNA: TGCAGCGCCAAGACAGGGGGCGAGCAGTACTTC.

The chain links TRBV7-9 to TRBJ2-7; 8 positions match TRBD1. The V segment lost 5 bases and the J segment 4 bases; nucleotides outside the gene matches: 10. CDR1 is SEHNR, CDR2 FQNEAQ, per germline (reference sequence). This CDR3 contains 15 residues. The CDR3: CASSVGQGARYEQYF. In nucleotides, the CDR3 is TGTGCCAGCAGCGTAGGTCAGGGGGCGCGGTACGAGCAGTACTTC.

This chain's CDR3 is CASSSGTGGGNQPQHF. The DNA of the CDR3 is TGTGCCAGCTCATCCGGGACAGGGGGAGGCAATCAGCCCCAGCATTTT. The chain joins TRBV18 to TRBJ1-5; 11 bases agree with TRBD1. This CDR3 contains 16 residues. The junction had 5 bases not matched to a gene; V was cut back by 5 bases and J by 2 bases. Germline CDR1 is KGHSH and CDR2 is LQKENI.

The chain recombines TRBV28 with TRBJ2-4; 11 bases are shared with TRBD2. CDR1 is MDHEN and CDR2 is SYDVKM in the germline V gene. The CDR3 runs to 16 residues. The J segment lost 1 base and the V segment lost 5 bases, leaving 4 bases of the junction unmatched. DNA of the CDR3: TGTGCCAGCAGTCTCGCTAGCGGGAGGGCCAAAAACATTCAGTACTTC. It codes for CASSLASGRAKNIQYF. The full variable domain, rest sourced from reference TRBV28 and TRBJ2-4, is DVKVTQSSRYLVKRTGEKVFLECVQDMDHENMFWYRQDPGLGLRLIYFSYDVKMKEKGDIPEGYSVSREKKERFSLILESASTNQTSMYLCASSLASGRAKNIQYFGAGTRLSVL.

The chain joins TRBV19 to TRBJ2-2; 9 bases line up with TRBD2. The CDR3 has 14 amino acids. Germline CDR1 and CDR2: LNHDA and SQIVND (reference sequence). With 4 bases clipped from V and 4 bases from J, the junction kept 1 base outside the gene matches. CDR3 residues: CASSTSGVTGELFF. The CDR3 DNA reads TGTGCCAGTAGTACTAGCGGGGTCACCGGGGAGCTGTTTTTT.

The chain combines TRBV5-6 with TRBJ2-7, with D tentatively TRBD2 (6 bases). The ends were cut back, 4 bases at V and 0 bases at J, with 11 bases in the middle. Germline CDR1 is SGHDT and CDR2 is YYEEEE. The CDR3 is 14 residues long. The CDR3 region has the DNA TGTGCCAGCAGCGCCGCGGGGAGCTCCTACGAGCAGTACTTC. Translated, it gives CASSAAGSSYEQYF.

CDR3 in amino acids: CASSPGEIYNEQFF. The CDR3 DNA reads TGTGCCAGCAGCCCCGGGGAAATCTACAATGAGCAGTTCTTC. The chain is built from TRBV11-3 and TRBJ2-1; D is perhaps TRBD2 (5 bases). Trimming shortened V by 5 bases and J by 3 bases, and 11 bases separated the two germline ends. The length of the CDR3 is 14 residues. CDR1 is SGHNT and CDR2 is YENEEA in the germline V gene. Supplemented by reference TRBV11-3 and TRBJ2-1, the full variable domain reads EAGVVQSPRYKIIEKKQPVAFWCNPISGHNTLYWYLQNLGQGPELLIRYENEEAVDDSQLPKDRFSAERLKGVDSTLKIQPAELGDSAVYLCASSPGEIYNEQFFGPGTRLTVL.

The chain employs TRBV6-5 and TRBJ2-7; a weak D match, TRBD2 (5 bases). The CDR3 spans 13 residues. The germline V and J ends were trimmed by 9 bases and 5 bases, with 17 bases remaining between them. The germline CDR1 and CDR2 sequences are MNHEY and SVGAGI. In nucleotides, the CDR3 is TGTGCCAGGGAGGACCAACTTAACCACGAGCAGTACTTC. Protein product: CAREDQLNHEQYF.